The entry below gives a single T cell receptor (beta chain) sequence along with its context. Antigen unknown. This record belongs to a study of OX40 agonist ivuxolimab in advanced cancers. Study-level results: Among the lowest peripheral clonal expansion occurred in 0.1-3.0 mg/kg partial responders.

The data were produced by immunoSEQ multiplex PCR, yet TCRdb's version contains in-frame clones alone and is incomplete. The sample gives 20,000 to 25,000 clones, 70% to 85% of which show up once; roughly 26% is in the top ten. Sequenced here: CD4+ or CD8+ T cells sorted from blood, sampled in a trial of the OX40 agonist ivuxolimab. The clonotype comes from an adult with an advanced solid tumor such as melanoma, head and neck, liver or kidney cancer.

The CDR3 protein is CASSLGTGIYEQYF. CDR3 DNA: TGTGCCAGCAGCCTCGGGACAGGGATCTACGAGCAGTACTTC. The gene calls are TRBV14 and TRBJ2-7; TRBD1 matches 9 bases. CDR1 and CDR2 (germline): SGHDN, FVKESK. CDR3 length: 14 residues. V was pared by 4 bases and J by 3 bases, with 4 bases of the junction left unmatched.